This T cell receptor beta chain derives from a study of identical twins. This clonotype appeared a few times. Each CDR3 protein is one row after TCRdb ran MiXCR on the 5' RACE reads. In the table there are about 210,000 distinct CDR3 sequences, 9.4% of which are singletons. Trimming left V 3 bases short and J 8 bases short, with 13 bases between. This CDR3 is 13 amino acids long. This clonotype was sampled from a woman aged 18-30 years in good health. The rearrangement links TRBV12-3 or TRBV12-4 to TRBJ1-2; possibly TRBD1 for D (6 bases). Input material: memory (CD45RO+) T cells sorted from blood. CDR3 amino acids: CASSFEQGSGYTF. The CDR3, as DNA: TGTGCCAGCAGTTTCGAACAGGGTAGCGGCTACACCTTC.